The T cell receptor (beta chain) described here comes from a study of tumor and adjacent non-tumor tissue in lung cancer. Germline CDR1 reads DFQATT; CDR2 reads SNEGSKA (reference sequence). This CDR3 has 14 amino acids. Three rounds of nested PCR, following a modified ARM-PCR protocol, produced the TCRbeta library. MiXCR, run by TCRdb on the multiplex PCR reads, gives a single entry per CDR3 protein. The table records about 140,000 distinct CDR3 sequences, approximately 66% of them present only once. Comments on this clonotype: Germline and junction disagree at one end, which may indicate a read error.

RNA was extracted from bulk tissue without any cell sorting. The rearrangement links TRBV20-1 to TRBJ2-1, with TRBD2 matching 13 bases. Source material: lung tumor tissue. This receptor was obtained from a man between 60 and 75 years old with small cell lung cancer. The CDR3 loop reads CGALTSGRHNEQFF. CDR3 DNA sequence: TGCGGTGCTCTGACTAGCGGGAGGCACAATGAGCAGTTCTTC.